The rows below give T cell receptor beta chains drawn from one sample of a study of Graves' ophthalmopathy and Graves' hyperthyroidism. TCRdb redid the calling of the multiplex PCR reads with MiXCR, one entry per CDR3 protein. The sample includes over 450,000 distinct CDR3 sequences, around 15% seen only once; the top ten take 8% to 10%. The sequencing input was blood. All receptors come from a woman aged 30 to 39 with Graves' ophthalmopathy. Each CDR3 is given with its conserved first and last residue. A D gene is named only where the DNA matches it firmly. Size values are once, few and many counts, or a class for expanded clones, and some rows have none.

D gene	clone size	V gene	CDR3 length	J gene	CDR3 DNA	CDR3 protein
NA	many	TRBV28	16	TRBJ2-6	TGTGCCAGCAGTTCGTACGGGTACTCTGGGGCCAACGTCCTGACTTTC	CASSSYGYSGANVLTF
NA	few	TRBV30	14	TRBJ1-5	TGTGCCTGGAGGGGTCACGGGACATATCAGCCCCAGCATTTT	CAWRGHGTYQPQHF
NA	NA	TRBV19	15	TRBJ1-1	TGTGCCAGTAGTGCCCGGACACGGGGGAACACTGAAGCTTTCTTT	CASSARTRGNTEAFF
TRBD2	few	TRBV5-1	17	TRBJ2-5	TGCGCCAGCAGCTTGGTAGCGGGGAGAGAAAGACAAGAGACCCAGTACTTC	CASSLVAGRERQETQYF
NA	many	TRBV28	12	TRBJ2-7	TGTGCCAGCAGTTCAACCCATTACGAGCAGTACTTC	CASSSTHYEQYF
NA	few	TRBV5-5	14	TRBJ1-1	TGTGCCAGCAGCGCGAAACATCCCGGGACTGAAGCTTTCTTT	CASSAKHPGTEAFF
NA	many	TRBV19	13	TRBJ1-6	TGTGCCAGTAGCCGGAGCGATAATTCACCCCTCCACTTT	CASSRSDNSPLHF
NA	few	TRBV11-2	14	TRBJ2-2	TGTGCCAGCAGCTTGGAGAGGGGGAGCGGGGAGCTGTTTTTT	CASSLERGSGELFF
NA	many	TRBV7-6	14	TRBJ1-1	TGTGCCAGCAGCTTACAGGGAGGCAACGCTGAAGCTTTCTTT	CASSLQGGNAEAFF
NA	many	TRBV27	19	TRBJ2-4	TGTGCCAGCAGTTACCGTCCCGGGACGGGAGTGATAGCCGAAAACATTCAGTACTTC	CASSYRPGTGVIAENIQYF
TRBD1	many	TRBV6-1	15	TRBJ1-5	TGTGCCAGCAACCCCACAGGGGGAGCAAATCAGCCCCAGCATTTT	CASNPTGGANQPQHF
NA	many	TRBV7-2	15	TRBJ1-1	TGTGCCAGCAGCTTAGCGGGGGTTATGAACACTGAAGCTTTCTTT	CASSLAGVMNTEAFF
NA	many	TRBV7-6	16	TRBJ2-2	TGTGCCAGCAGCCTAGGCCCTAGCGTTAACACCGGGGAGCTGTTTTTT	CASSLGPSVNTGELFF
NA	few	TRBV29-1	11	TRBJ2-2	TGCAGCGTTGTAAGTTTCGGGGAGCTGTTTTTT	CSVVSFGELFF
TRBD1	NA	TRBV20-1	16	TRBJ1-6	TGCAGTGCACTAGCCCACAAAGGGGGCAATAATTCACCCCTCCACTTT	CSALAHKGGNNSPLHF
TRBD2	many	TRBV6-5	16	TRBJ2-5	TGTGCCAGCAGTTCCCATAGCGGGGGGGCCCGGGAGACCCAGTACTTC	CASSSHSGGARETQYF
NA	many	TRBV18	15	TRBJ1-1	TGTGCCAGCTCACCACCGAACACCCAGAACACTGAAGCTTTCTTT	CASSPPNTQNTEAFF
TRBD1	NA	TRBV6-5	14	TRBJ1-5	TGTGCCAGCAGTTACCGGGACAGGGCCCAGCCCCAGCATTTT	CASSYRDRAQPQHF
TRBD2	many	TRBV2	12	TRBJ2-7	TGTGCCAGCGGGACTAGCCCCTACGAGCAGTACTTC	CASGTSPYEQYF
NA	NA	TRBV6-5	15	TRBJ1-1	TGTGCCAGCAGTTACTCGAAACAGGGACACACTGAAGCTTTCTTT	CASSYSKQGHTEAFF
NA	many	TRBV7-2	12	TRBJ2-4	TGTGCCAGCAGCATAGCGAGAAACATTCAGTACTTC	CASSIARNIQYF
NA	many	TRBV20-1	13	TRBJ1-5	TGCAGTGCTACCGACCTTGGCAATCAGCCCCAGCATTTT	CSATDLGNQPQHF
NA	many	TRBV15	16	TRBJ1-5	TGTGCCACCAGCAGAGATTTAGTGGGGGGCAATCAGCCCCAGCATTTT	CATSRDLVGGNQPQHF
NA	many	TRBV6-1	11	TRBJ2-7	TGTGCCAGCAAGGACGGCGGGGCCCAGTACTTC	CASKDGGAQYF
TRBD1	NA	TRBV28	15	TRBJ2-6	TGTGCCAGCAGGTCAGGGGGCTCTGGGGCCAACGTCCTGACTTTC	CASRSGGSGANVLTF
TRBD2	many	TRBV27	18	TRBJ2-5	TGTGCCAGCACCCCCCTCCGCCTAGCGGGAAAACTCCAAGAGACCCAGTACTTC	CASTPLRLAGKLQETQYF
NA	many	TRBV9	13	TRBJ2-5	TGTGCCAGCAGCGGGCGGGACCAAGAGACCCAGTACTTC	CASSGRDQETQYF
NA	many	TRBV15	14	TRBJ1-1	TGTGCCACCAGCAGGGAGGCAGGGTTGAGCGAAGCTTTCTTT	CATSREAGLSEAFF
NA	few	TRBV20-1	16	TRBJ2-7	TGCAGTGCTAGAGATCCCCCGCGGACTCCCTCCTACGAGCAGTACTTC	CSARDPPRTPSYEQYF
NA	many	TRBV4-1	14	TRBJ1-1	TGCGCCAGCAGATCGGTTGGAAAGTCACTCGGAGCTTTCTTT	CASRSVGKSLGAFF
TRBD2	many	TRBV29-1	11	TRBJ2-5	TGCAGCGTCCGCGGGGGAGAGACCCAGTACTTC	CSVRGGETQYF
NA	NA	TRBV11-2	15	TRBJ2-7	TGTGCCAGCAGCTTAGTAGGCAGGGGACATGGCGAGCAGTACTTC	CASSLVGRGHGEQYF
NA	many	TRBV2	13	TRBJ2-7	TGTGCCAGCAGTGGTAAGGGGAGTTACGAGCAGTACTTC	CASSGKGSYEQYF
TRBD1	many	TRBV28	17	TRBJ1-1	TGTGCCAGCAGTTGGAACCCTCGACAGGGAGGGAACACTGAAGCTTTCTTT	CASSWNPRQGGNTEAFF
NA	many	TRBV6-1	18	TRBJ1-2	TGTGCCAGCAGTGGATTACTTAACCGGGACACGGGTAACTATGGCTACACCTTC	CASSGLLNRDTGNYGYTF
NA	many	TRBV7-8	16	TRBJ1-2	TGTGCCAGCAGCCAGTCAATGGCCGGGGCCTTGGATGGCTACACCTTC	CASSQSMAGALDGYTF
TRBD1	many	TRBV6-1	16	TRBJ2-5	TGTGCCAGCAGTGAAGCGAGAGGGGGCTGGGAAGAGACCCAGTACTTC	CASSEARGGWEETQYF
TRBD1	few	TRBV3-1	15	TRBJ1-6	TGTGCCAGCAGCGTACAGGGGGCCTATAATTCACCCCTCCACTTT	CASSVQGAYNSPLHF
NA	many	TRBV24-1	13	TRBJ2-5	TGTGCCACCAGTGAAACCGGTATGGGGACCCAGTACTTC	CATSETGMGTQYF
TRBD1	many	TRBV19	17	TRBJ1-5	TGTGCCAGCCTCGAAAGGGGACAGGATCATAGCAATCAGCCCCAGCATTTT	CASLERGQDHSNQPQHF
NA	NA	TRBV2	14	TRBJ1-2	TGTGCCAGCAGTGAAGGCAGTTGGGGCTATGGCTACACCTTC	CASSEGSWGYGYTF
NA	few	TRBV4-2	12	TRBJ2-4	TGTGCCAGCAGCCAAGGCGGAAACATTCAGTACTTC	CASSQGGNIQYF
NA	NA	TRBV14	14	TRBJ2-3	TGCGACACTCGGGGCCCATGGAAATCAGATACGCAGTATTTT	CDTRGPWKSDTQYF
NA	many	TRBV6-4	16	TRBJ2-6	TGTGCCAGCAGCGGGGACGGCAGCTCTGGGGCCAACGTCCTGACTTTC	CASSGDGSSGANVLTF
NA	many	TRBV18	15	TRBJ1-3	TGTGCCAGCTCACCATCTGGCAGTTCTGGAAACACCATATATTTT	CASSPSGSSGNTIYF
TRBD2	NA	TRBV11-2	15	TRBJ2-7	TGTGCCAGCAGCTTAGATCCGGGACTAGCCTACGAGCAGTACTTC	CASSLDPGLAYEQYF
NA	NA	TRBV9	14	TRBJ1-3	TGTGCCAGCGGCGCAGATCTCTCTGGAAACACCATATATTTT	CASGADLSGNTIYF
TRBD1	many	TRBV6-1	15	TRBJ2-7	TGTGCCAGCAGTGATGACTGGACAGGATTCAACGAGCAGTACTTC	CASSDDWTGFNEQYF
NA	few	TRBV6-1	15	TRBJ2-1	TGTGCCAGCCCCACAGCGGGACAGGACTACAATGAGCAGTTCTTC	CASPTAGQDYNEQFF
TRBD1	many	TRBV3-1	18	TRBJ2-5	TGTGCCAGCAGCTTCAGTCCCGGGACAGGTCCTGTTCTGGAGACCCAGTACTTC	CASSFSPGTGPVLETQYF
NA	few	TRBV10-3	16	TRBJ2-7	TGTGCCGCCCTTCTTTTCCCGGGACGTGTTAATGGTTCTCAGTACTTC	CAALLFPGRVNGSQYF
NA	many	TRBV11-3	16	TRBJ2-2	TGTGCCAGCAGCTTAGAGGGGTACGCGAACACCGGGGAGCTGTTTTTT	CASSLEGYANTGELFF
TRBD1	many	TRBV30	12	TRBJ1-1	TGTGCCTGGGCCACAGGGGGCCTTGAAGCTTTCTTT	CAWATGGLEAFF
NA	many	TRBV20-1	14	TRBJ1-5	TGCAGTGCAAGATATACAGGGAGCAATCAGCCCCAGCATTTT	CSARYTGSNQPQHF
TRBD1	many	TRBV6-5	15	TRBJ2-7	TGTGCCAGCAGTTACACTAGGACAGGGAAACGCGAGCAGTACTTC	CASSYTRTGKREQYF
NA	few	TRBV3-1	14	TRBJ2-7	TGTGCCAGCAGCCAAGAGGGACTCTCCTACGAGCAGTACTTC	CASSQEGLSYEQYF
NA	many	TRBV6-1	15	TRBJ2-6	TGTGCCAGCAGTGAAGAGGTCTCTGGGGCCAACGTCCTGACTTTC	CASSEEVSGANVLTF
TRBD1	NA	TRBV30	13	TRBJ1-2	TGTGCCTGGAGTATAGGACAGGGTCGTGGCTACACCTTC	CAWSIGQGRGYTF
NA	many	TRBV27	14	TRBJ1-2	TGTGCCAGCAGCTCCGGACAGCTTAACTATGGCTACACCTTC	CASSSGQLNYGYTF
NA	few	TRBV19	14	TRBJ1-1	TGTGCCAGTGGACAAGGGGTTTCGGGCACTGAAGCTTTCTTT	CASGQGVSGTEAFF